Only one count was recorded for the clone carrying this T cell receptor (beta chain). V gave up 5 bases and J gave up 7 bases; unmatched junction bases: 6. This CDR3 contains 13 residues. Germline assignment: CDR1 SGHAT and CDR2 FQNNGV. The sample is drawn from a study of blood T cell repertoires in COVID-19. Original processing notes: Reference gene primer amplification gave estimated nucleated cell counts. Generated by immunoSEQ multiplex PCR, the TCRdb table keeps only in-frame clones and is missing some. That table furnishes V, J and clone size, whereas the DNA furnished D and trimming. The table shows roughly 150,000 clones, with over 75% occurring only once.

The chain employs TRBV11-2 and TRBJ1-2; 8 bases are a match to TRBD1. Sequences were obtained from peripheral blood. The sequence came from a man aged 55-75 years with active or convalescent COVID-19. CDR3 DNA sequence: TGTGCCAGCAGCCCCACGACAGGGGTTGGCTACACCTTC. It specifies CASSPTTGVGYTF.